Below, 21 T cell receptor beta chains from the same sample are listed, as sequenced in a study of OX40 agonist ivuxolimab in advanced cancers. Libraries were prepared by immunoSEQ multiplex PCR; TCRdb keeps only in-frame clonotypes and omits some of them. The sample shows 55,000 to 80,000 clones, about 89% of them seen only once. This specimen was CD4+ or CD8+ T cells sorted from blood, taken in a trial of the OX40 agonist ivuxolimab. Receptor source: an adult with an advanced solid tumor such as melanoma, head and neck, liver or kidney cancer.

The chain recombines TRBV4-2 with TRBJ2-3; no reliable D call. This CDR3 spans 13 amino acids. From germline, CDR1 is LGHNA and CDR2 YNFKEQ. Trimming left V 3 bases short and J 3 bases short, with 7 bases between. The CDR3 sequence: CASSQTETDTQYF. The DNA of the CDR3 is TGTGCCAGCAGCCAGACCGAAACAGATACGCAGTATTTT.

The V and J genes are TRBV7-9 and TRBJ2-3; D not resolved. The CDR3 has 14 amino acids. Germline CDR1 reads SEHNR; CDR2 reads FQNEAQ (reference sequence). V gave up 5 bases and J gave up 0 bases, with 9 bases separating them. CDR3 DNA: TGTGCCAGCAGCCGTAGCCGGAGCACAGATACGCAGTATTTT. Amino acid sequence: CASSRSRSTDTQYF.

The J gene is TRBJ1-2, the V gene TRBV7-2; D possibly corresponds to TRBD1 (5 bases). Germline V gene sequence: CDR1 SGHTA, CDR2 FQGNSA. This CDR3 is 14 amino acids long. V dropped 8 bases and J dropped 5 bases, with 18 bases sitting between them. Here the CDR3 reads CASYVGEMKYGYTF. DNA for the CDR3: TGTGCCAGCTACGTGGGGGAGATGAAATATGGCTACACCTTC.

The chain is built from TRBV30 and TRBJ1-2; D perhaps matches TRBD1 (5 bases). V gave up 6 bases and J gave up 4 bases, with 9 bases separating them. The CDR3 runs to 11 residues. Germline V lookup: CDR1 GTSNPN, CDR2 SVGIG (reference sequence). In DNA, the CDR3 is TGTGCCTGTGCAGGGAGCTATGGCTACACCTTC. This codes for CACAGSYGYTF.

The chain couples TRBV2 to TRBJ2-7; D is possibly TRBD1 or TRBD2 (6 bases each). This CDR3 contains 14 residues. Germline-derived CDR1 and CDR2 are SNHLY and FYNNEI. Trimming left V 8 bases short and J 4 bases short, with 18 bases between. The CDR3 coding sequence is TGTGCCAGCTTAGAGGGGGGTTTGGATTACGAGCAGTACTTC. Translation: CASLEGGLDYEQYF.

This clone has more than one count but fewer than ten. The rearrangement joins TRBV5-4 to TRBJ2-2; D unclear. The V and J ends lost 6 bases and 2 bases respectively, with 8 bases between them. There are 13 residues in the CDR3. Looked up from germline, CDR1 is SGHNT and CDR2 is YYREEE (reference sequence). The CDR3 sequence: CASTMRNTGELFF. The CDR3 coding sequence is TGTGCCAGCACAATGAGAAACACCGGGGAGCTGTTTTTT.

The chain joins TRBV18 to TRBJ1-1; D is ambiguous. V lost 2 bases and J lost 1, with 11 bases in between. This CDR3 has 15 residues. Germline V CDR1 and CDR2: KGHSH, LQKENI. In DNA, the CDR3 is TGTGCCAGCTCACCAGCCAGAAGACAGAACACTGAAGCTTTCTTT. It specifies CASSPARRQNTEAFF.

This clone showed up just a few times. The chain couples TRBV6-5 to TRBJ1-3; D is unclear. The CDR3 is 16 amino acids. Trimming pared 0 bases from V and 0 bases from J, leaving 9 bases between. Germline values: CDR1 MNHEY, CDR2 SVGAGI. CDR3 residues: CASSYSRRPSGNTIYF. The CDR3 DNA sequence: TGTGCCAGCAGTTACTCCCGACGGCCCTCTGGAAACACCATATATTTT.

Here the CDR3 reads CASSPGGNGYTF. The DNA of the CDR3 is TGTGCCAGCAGCCCAGGGGGTAACGGGTACACCTTC. V is TRBV7-2 and J is TRBJ1-2; 7 bases map to TRBD1. The V gene end was trimmed by 5 bases and the J gene end by 11 bases; junction bases not matched to a gene: 8. Germline CDR1 and CDR2: SGHTA and FQGNSA. CDR3 size: 12 residues.

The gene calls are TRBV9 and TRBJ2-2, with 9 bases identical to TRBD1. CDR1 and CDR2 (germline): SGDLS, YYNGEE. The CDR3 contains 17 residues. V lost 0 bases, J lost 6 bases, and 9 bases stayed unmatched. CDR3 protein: CASSVAGTGGRAGELFF. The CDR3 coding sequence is TGTGCCAGCAGCGTAGCGGGAACAGGGGGCAGGGCCGGGGAGCTGTTTTTT.

CDR3 amino acids: CASSAGRPGELFF. The CDR3 bases are TGTGCCAGTAGTGCCGGGCGGCCCGGGGAGCTGTTTTTT. The V gene is TRBV19, the J gene TRBJ2-2; D ambiguous. The CDR3 length is 13 residues. Germline assignment: CDR1 LNHDA and CDR2 SQIVND (reference sequence). Trimming took 5 bases from V and 6 from J, leaving 10 bases between them. The complete variable domain, with remaining parts taken from reference TRBV19 and TRBJ2-2, reads DGGITQSPKYLFRKEGQNVTLSCEQNLNHDAMYWYRQDPGQGLRLIYYSQIVNDFQKGDIAEGYSVSREKKESFPLTVTSAQKNPTAFYLCASSAGRPGELFFGEGSRLTVL.

The CDR3 DNA sequence: TGTGCCACCTCCAGGGGCGGGAGAGGCTACAATGAGCAGTTCTTC. Residues: CATSRGGRGYNEQFF. The chain uses TRBV15 and TRBJ2-1, with D maybe TRBD2 (7 bases). CDR1 and CDR2 (germline): LNHNV, YYDKDF (reference sequence). The CDR3 spans 15 residues. V was shortened by 8 bases and J by 3 bases, with 17 bases between the two germline ends.

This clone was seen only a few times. The CDR3 here is CASSPGEVNTEAFF. CDR3 nucleotides: TGTGCCAGCAGCCCGGGCGAGGTGAACACTGAAGCTTTCTTT. This sequence joins TRBV9 and TRBJ1-1; unclear D gene. The CDR3 is 14 residues long. CDR1 and CDR2 from the germline V gene are SGDLS and YYNGEE. V was shortened by 4 bases and J by 0 bases, with 10 bases between the two germline ends.

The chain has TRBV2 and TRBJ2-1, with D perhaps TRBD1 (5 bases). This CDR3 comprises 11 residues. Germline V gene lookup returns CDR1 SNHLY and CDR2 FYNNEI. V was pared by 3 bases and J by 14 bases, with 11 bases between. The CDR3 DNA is TGTGCCAGCAGTGAGAAGGGGATTAAGTTCTTC. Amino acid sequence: CASSEKGIKFF.

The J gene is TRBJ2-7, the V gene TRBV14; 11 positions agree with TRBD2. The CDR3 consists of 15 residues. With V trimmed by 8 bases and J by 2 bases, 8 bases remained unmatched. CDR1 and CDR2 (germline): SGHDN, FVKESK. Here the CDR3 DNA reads TGTGCCAGCTCCCCCTTACTAGCGGGAGCCTACGAGCAGTACTTC. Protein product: CASSPLLAGAYEQYF.

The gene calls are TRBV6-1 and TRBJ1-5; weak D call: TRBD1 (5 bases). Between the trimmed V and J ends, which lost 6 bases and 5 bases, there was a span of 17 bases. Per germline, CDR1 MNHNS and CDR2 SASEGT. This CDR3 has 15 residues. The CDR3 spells CASRRVGGNDQPQHF. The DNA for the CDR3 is TGTGCCAGCAGAAGGGTCGGGGGTAACGATCAGCCCCAGCATTTT.

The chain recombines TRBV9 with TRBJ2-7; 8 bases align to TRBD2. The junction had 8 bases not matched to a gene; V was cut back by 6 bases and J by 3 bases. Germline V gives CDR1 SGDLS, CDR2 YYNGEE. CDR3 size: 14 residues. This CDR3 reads CASNQLGTSYEQYF. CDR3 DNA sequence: TGTGCCAGCAACCAACTCGGGACTAGCTACGAGCAGTACTTC. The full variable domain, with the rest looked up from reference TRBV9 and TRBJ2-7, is DSGVTQTPKHLITATGQRVTLRCSPRSGDLSVYWYQQSLDQGLQFLIQYYNGEERAKGNILERFSAQQFPDLHSELNLSSLELGDSALYFCASNQLGTSYEQYFGPGTRLTVT.

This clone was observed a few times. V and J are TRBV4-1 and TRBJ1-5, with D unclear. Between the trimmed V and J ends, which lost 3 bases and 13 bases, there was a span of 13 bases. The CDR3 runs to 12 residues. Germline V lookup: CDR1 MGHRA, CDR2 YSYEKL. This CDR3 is CASSQATGPQHF. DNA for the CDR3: TGCGCCAGCAGCCAGGCCACGGGCCCTCAGCATTTT.

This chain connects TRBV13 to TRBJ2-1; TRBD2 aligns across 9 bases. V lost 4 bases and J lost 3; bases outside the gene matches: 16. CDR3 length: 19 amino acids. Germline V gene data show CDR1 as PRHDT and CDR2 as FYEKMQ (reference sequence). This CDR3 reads CASSSPGRKRGDLYNEQFF. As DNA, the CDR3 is TGTGCCAGCAGCTCCCCCGGCAGGAAGCGGGGGGACCTCTACAATGAGCAGTTCTTC.

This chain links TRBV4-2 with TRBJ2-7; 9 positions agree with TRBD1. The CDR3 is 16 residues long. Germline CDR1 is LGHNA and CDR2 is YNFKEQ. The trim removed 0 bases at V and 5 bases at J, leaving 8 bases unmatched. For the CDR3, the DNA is TGTGCCAGCAGCCAAGATTTCGGGACAGGGATTGACGAGCAGTACTTC. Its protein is CASSQDFGTGIDEQYF.

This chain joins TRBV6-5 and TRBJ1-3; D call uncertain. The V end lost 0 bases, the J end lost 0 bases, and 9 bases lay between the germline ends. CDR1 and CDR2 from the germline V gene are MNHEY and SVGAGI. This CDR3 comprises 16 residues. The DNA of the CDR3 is TGTGCCAGCAGTTACTCGAAGGTCCTCTCTGGAAACACCATATATTTT. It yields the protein CASSYSKVLSGNTIYF.